These 4 T cell receptor beta chains came from one sample sequenced in a study of T cells expressing NK-cell markers. From the 5' RACE reads, TCRdb lists one entry per CDR3 protein and no DNA. Its table records about 400,000 distinct CDR3 sequences. The sequenced sample consisted of blood T cells: a sorted CD56 or NKG2C T cell subset, CD4+ or CD8+ T cells, or bulk PBMC T cells (not recorded which). These receptors came from a woman between 45 and 60 years old in good health.

The rearrangement links TRBV23-1 to TRBJ2-1. TRBV23-1 is reported as an ORF; its role is uncertain. This CDR3 is 12 amino acids long. This chain's CDR3 is CASIRCPNEQFF.

The chain has TRBV7-3 and TRBJ2-2; TCRdb picks TRBD1, but there is no DNA to check that call. The CDR3 consists of 15 residues. Germline V gene data show CDR1 as SGHTA and CDR2 as FQGTGA. The CDR3 is CASSSLPGDTGELFF.

J is TRBJ1-5 and V is TRBV6-5. The CDR3 spans 14 residues. Per germline, CDR1 MNHEY and CDR2 SVGAGI. CDR3 amino acids: CASRPRPQNQPQHF.

V and J are TRBV20-1 and TRBJ2-3; TCRdb returns TRBD2, unconfirmable since there is no DNA. CDR3 length equals 11 residues. Germline loops: CDR1 DFQATT, CDR2 SNEGSKA (reference sequence). This chain's CDR3 is CSLTERDTQYF.